One sample yielded the 8 T cell receptor beta chains listed below, sequenced in a study of prognosis after radiotherapy for stage I lung cancer. Two-round multiplex PCR on genomic DNA was the method by which TCR beta CDR3 was amplified. Primers specific to each TRBV and TRBJ gene were used in first-round PCR. One entry per CDR3 protein results from TCRdb running MiXCR on the multiplex PCR reads. The sample has under 20,000 distinct CDR3 sequences, around 55% seen once. The specimen comprised PBMCs, sampled before or after stereotactic body radiation therapy (not recorded which). These TCRs come from a donor over 45 with non-small cell lung cancer.

Note on this clonotype: This sequence is one base from a far larger clone and is likely a read error. The chain recombines TRBV11-2 with TRBJ2-2, with TRBD2 matching 8 bases. CDR1 and CDR2 (germline): SGHAT, FQNNGV. The CDR3 is made up of 15 amino acids. The CDR3 DNA follows: TGTGCCTGGAGTGGGTCGGGAGGGTACACCCGGGAGCTGTTTTTT. Translation: CAWSGSGGYTRELFF.

This clonotype appeared many times. The genes are TRBV29-1 and TRBJ2-7; TRBD1 aligns across 8 bases. This CDR3 spans 12 amino acids. Germline V lookup: CDR1 SQVTM, CDR2 ANQGSEA. J was trimmed by 7 bases and V by 4 bases; bases with no gene match: 6. The CDR3 DNA reads as TGCAGCGTTGGGACAGGGCCGGGGGAGCAGTACTTC. Protein sequence: CSVGTGPGEQYF.

A remark on this clonotype: Because the CDR3 is missing its conserved closing phenylalanine or tryptophan, this is likely a read error. The J gene is TRBJ2-1, the V gene TRBV12-3 or TRBV12-4; 10 bases are shared with TRBD2. This CDR3 spans 16 amino acids. The CDR3 loop reads CAGSPNLAGVPGEQFL. The DNA of the CDR3 is TGTGCCGGCAGTCCCAATCTAGCGGGAGTGCCGGGTGAGCAGTTCCTC.

Note on this clonotype: Since the CDR3 does not end with the conserved phenylalanine or tryptophan, this likely comes from a read error. Because the CDR3's place on the DNA is in doubt, the DNA is left out and the CDR3 is given as listed by TCRdb. This sequence joins TRBV7-7 and TRBJ1-5. The V gene's germline CDR1 is SSHAT and CDR2 FNYEAQ (reference sequence). The CDR3 contains 9 residues when both ends are counted. CDR3 sequence reads: CASSLDGGL.

The CDR3 reads CASRPGSSGEWGYTF. The CDR3 region has the DNA TGTGCCAGCAGACCCGGGTCGTCGGGCGAATGGGGCTACACCTTC. This chain joins TRBV6-4 and TRBJ1-2; D is ambiguous. This CDR3 has 15 residues. The V and J ends lost 6 bases and 8 bases respectively, with 22 bases between them. Germline V CDR1 and CDR2: MRHNA, SNTAGT.

Details on this clonotype: It is likely a read error: a sequence one base away is far more abundant. The V and J genes are TRBV19 and TRBJ2-5, with 7 bases fitting TRBD1. The ends lost 4 bases at V and 11 bases at J; junction bases unmatched: 13. The CDR3 contains 14 residues. Germline V lookup: CDR1 LNHDA, CDR2 SQIVND (reference sequence). The CDR3 nucleotides read TGTGCCAGTAGTAGGAACAGGGGTTACAATGAGCAGTACTTC. This sequence encodes CASSRNRGYNEQYF.

The chain uses TRBV7-2 and TRBJ2-1, with a weak D call TRBD2 (5 bases). CDR1 and CDR2 (germline): SGHTA, FQGNSA. The V end was cut by 5 bases, the J end by 1 base, with 18 bases between. CDR3 length equals 17 residues. Here the CDR3 reads CASSRLPAVVSYNEQFF. The CDR3 DNA follows: TGTGCCAGCAGCCGACTACCAGCGGTAGTTTCCTACAATGAGCAGTTCTTC. Based on the CDR3 plus reference TRBV7-2 and TRBJ2-1, the full variable domain is GAGVSQSPSNKVTEKGKDVELRCDPISGHTALYWYRQSLGQGLEFLIYFQGNSAPDKSGLPSDRFSAERTGGSVSTLTIQRTQQEDSAVYLCASSRLPAVVSYNEQFFGPGTRLTVL.

The CDR3 loop is CASSLVSQPQHF. The CDR3 region has the DNA TGTGCCAGCAGCTTGGTGAGTCAGCCCCAGCATTTT. The V gene is TRBV5-6, the J gene TRBJ1-5; D call uncertain. Trimming stripped 0 bases from V and 6 bases from J, with 4 bases between. Germline loops: CDR1 SGHDT, CDR2 YYEEEE. The CDR3 is 12 amino acids.